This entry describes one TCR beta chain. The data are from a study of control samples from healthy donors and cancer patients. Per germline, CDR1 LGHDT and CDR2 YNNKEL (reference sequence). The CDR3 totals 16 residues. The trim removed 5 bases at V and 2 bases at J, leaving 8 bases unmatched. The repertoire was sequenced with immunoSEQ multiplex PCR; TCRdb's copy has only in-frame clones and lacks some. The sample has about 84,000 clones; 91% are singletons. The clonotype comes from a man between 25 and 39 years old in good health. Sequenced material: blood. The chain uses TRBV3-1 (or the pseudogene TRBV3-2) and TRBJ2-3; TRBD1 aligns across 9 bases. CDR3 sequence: CASSFWTGVFTDTQYF. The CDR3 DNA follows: TGTGCCAGCAGCTTTTGGACAGGGGTCTTCACAGATACGCAGTATTTT.